The following is a T cell receptor (beta chain) sequence with its context. At one end, the junction sequence differs from germline, possibly due to a read error. The CDR3 totals 15 residues. Looked up from germline, CDR1 is SNHLY and CDR2 is FYNNEI. These data come from a study of CD8+CD57+ T cells in acquired aplastic anemia. Study as a whole: Sorted CD4+ and CD8+ cells yielded 3.2 ug of DNA on average.

The template for TCR beta VDJ and CDR3 sequence profiling was genomic DNA. TCRdb re-analysed the reads in MiXCR, keeping a single row per CDR3 protein. In the table there are approximately 150,000 distinct CDR3 sequences, 47% of which are singletons. Patients sequenced had flow cytometry evidence of CD8+CD57+ cell expansion. Among the patients, none had received any therapy at the time of blood sampling. The TCR comes from a human donor with aplastic anemia. The sample taken for sequencing was sorted CD4+, CD8+, or CD8+CD57+ T cells (not recorded which) from PBMCs. This sequence joins TRBV2 and TRBJ1-2; D unresolved. CDR3 nucleotides: TGTGCCAGCAGTTTTGGGCAGAAGGAGAACTATGGCTGCACCTTC. Residues: CASSFGQKENYGCTF. The variable domain in full, with the rest retrieved from reference TRBV2 and TRBJ1-2, is EPEVTQTPSHQVTQMGQEVILRCVPISNHLYFYWYRQILGQKVEFLVSFYNNEISEKSEIFDDQFSVERPDGSNFTLKIRSTKLEDSAMYFCASSFGQKENYGCTFGSGTRLTVV.